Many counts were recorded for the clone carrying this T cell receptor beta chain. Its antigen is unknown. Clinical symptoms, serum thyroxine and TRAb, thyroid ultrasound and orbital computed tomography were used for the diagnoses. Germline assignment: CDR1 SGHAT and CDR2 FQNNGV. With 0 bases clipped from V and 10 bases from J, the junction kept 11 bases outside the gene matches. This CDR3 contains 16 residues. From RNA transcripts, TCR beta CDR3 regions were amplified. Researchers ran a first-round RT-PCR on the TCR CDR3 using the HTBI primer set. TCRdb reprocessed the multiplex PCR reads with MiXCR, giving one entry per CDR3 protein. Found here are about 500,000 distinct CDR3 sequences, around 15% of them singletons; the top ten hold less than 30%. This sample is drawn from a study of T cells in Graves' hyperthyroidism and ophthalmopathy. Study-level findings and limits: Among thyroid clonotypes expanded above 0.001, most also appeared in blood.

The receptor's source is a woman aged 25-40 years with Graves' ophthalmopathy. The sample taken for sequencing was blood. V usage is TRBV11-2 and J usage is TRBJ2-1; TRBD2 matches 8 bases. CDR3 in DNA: TGTGCCAGCAGCTTAGAACACGGTCGGGTAGCGGGAGAGCAGTTCTTC. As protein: CASSLEHGRVAGEQFF.